Listed below are T cell receptor beta chains from one sample, sequenced in a study of cytomegalovirus exposure and HLA in healthy donors. Method: immunoSEQ multiplex PCR; TCRdb's copy keeps in-frame clones and lacks some. Among about 150,000 clones listed, more than 75% were seen once. Material: PBMCs. Receptor source: a human donor in good health. The CDR3 runs from the conserved cysteine through the conserved F or W. A D gene is named only where the DNA matches it firmly. A clone size is listed for some rows: how often the clone was seen (once, few, many), or a class if it is expanded.

size: .; J: TRBJ1-1; V: TRBV5-8; D: TRBD1; DNA: TGTGCCAGCCCCCTGTTCAGGGGGACGGCTGAAGCTTTCTTT; CDR3: CASPLFRGTAEAFF
size: few; J: TRBJ2-7; V: TRBV6-5; D: TRBD1; DNA: TGTGCCAGCAGTTACTCCAGGGGGCACTCCTACGAGCAGTACTTC; CDR3: CASSYSRGHSYEQYF
size: .; J: TRBJ1-5; V: TRBV6-1; D: .; DNA: TGTGCCAGCGGACTTCGGGAATATAGCAATCAGCCCCAGCATTTT; CDR3: CASGLREYSNQPQHF
size: few; J: TRBJ1-4; V: TRBV5-5; D: .; DNA: TGTGCCAGCAGATTCGACACTGAGGGAAAACTGTTTTTT; CDR3: CASRFDTEGKLFF
size: .; J: TRBJ2-1; V: TRBV5-1; D: TRBD2; DNA: TGCGCCAGCAGCTGGACTAGCCCGAGCTCCTACAATGAGCAGTTCTTC; CDR3: CASSWTSPSSYNEQFF
size: few; J: TRBJ1-1; V: TRBV19; D: .; DNA: TGTGCCAGTAGCCCGGGGTGGTCCAGCACTGAAGCTTTCTTT; CDR3: CASSPGWSSTEAFF
size: .; J: TRBJ1-3; V: TRBV30; D: .; DNA: TGTGCCTGGGGGGAGGAAAACACCATATATTTT; CDR3: CAWGEENTIYF
size: .; J: TRBJ2-1; V: TRBV6-5; D: TRBD2; DNA: TGTGCCAGCAGTTACTTAGGGCGGGAGGCCGATGAGCAGTTCTTC; CDR3: CASSYLGREADEQFF
size: .; J: TRBJ2-7; V: TRBV2; D: TRBD2; DNA: TGTGCCAGCAGTCTGGCCGGACTAGCCTACGAGCAGTACTTC; CDR3: CASSLAGLAYEQYF
size: .; J: TRBJ2-7; V: TRBV27; D: TRBD2; DNA: TGTGCCAGCAGCCCCGGGACTAGTCCCGAGCAGTACTTC; CDR3: CASSPGTSPEQYF
size: .; J: TRBJ1-5; V: TRBV19; D: .; DNA: TGTGCCAGTAGTAGGAGGGGTCCTAGCAATCAGCCCCAGCATTTT; CDR3: CASSRRGPSNQPQHF
size: .; J: TRBJ2-2; V: TRBV5-1; D: TRBD2; DNA: TGCGCCAGCAGCTTGAGAGATCGAAGCGGGAGGGCCGCGAACACCGGGGAGCTGTTTTTT; CDR3: CASSLRDRSGRAANTGELFF
size: .; J: TRBJ2-3; V: TRBV5-1; D: TRBD2; DNA: TGCGCCAGCAGCACTATAGCGGGAGGCACAGATACGCAGTATTTT; CDR3: CASSTIAGGTDTQYF
size: .; J: TRBJ1-5; V: TRBV19; D: .; DNA: TGTGCCAGTAGCCTGGCAGGGCAACAGCCCCAGCATTTT; CDR3: CASSLAGQQPQHF
size: .; J: TRBJ2-7; V: TRBV19; D: TRBD2; DNA: TGTGCCAGTAAAAGTTGGGGGGGGCAGTACTTC; CDR3: CASKSWGGQYF
size: .; J: TRBJ2-7; V: TRBV5-1; D: TRBD1; DNA: TGCGCCAGCAGCTTTTCCGGGACAGGCCCCAGTGAGCAGTACTTC; CDR3: CASSFSGTGPSEQYF
size: .; J: TRBJ1-2; V: TRBV20-1; D: TRBD1; DNA: TGCAGTGCTGGCGACAGGGATGGCTACACCTTC; CDR3: CSAGDRDGYTF
size: .; J: TRBJ2-7; V: TRBV19; D: TRBD2; DNA: TGTGCCAGTTCCCCTGGACTAGCGGGACACCCCCTCGAGCAGTACTTC; CDR3: CASSPGLAGHPLEQYF
size: .; J: TRBJ2-2; V: TRBV27; D: .; DNA: TGTGCCAGCAGTTTTTCCCCTCGCGGCACCGGGGAGCTGTTTTTT; CDR3: CASSFSPRGTGELFF